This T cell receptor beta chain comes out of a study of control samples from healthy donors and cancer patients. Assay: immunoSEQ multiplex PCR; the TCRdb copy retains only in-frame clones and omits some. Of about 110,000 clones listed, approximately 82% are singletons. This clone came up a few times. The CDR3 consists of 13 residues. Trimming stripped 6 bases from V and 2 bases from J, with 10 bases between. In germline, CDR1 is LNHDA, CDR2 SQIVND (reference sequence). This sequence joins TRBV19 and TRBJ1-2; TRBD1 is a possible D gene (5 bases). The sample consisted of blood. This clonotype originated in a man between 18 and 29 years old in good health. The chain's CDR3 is CASRMTVNYGYTF. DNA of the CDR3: TGTGCCAGTAGGATGACAGTCAACTATGGCTACACCTTC.